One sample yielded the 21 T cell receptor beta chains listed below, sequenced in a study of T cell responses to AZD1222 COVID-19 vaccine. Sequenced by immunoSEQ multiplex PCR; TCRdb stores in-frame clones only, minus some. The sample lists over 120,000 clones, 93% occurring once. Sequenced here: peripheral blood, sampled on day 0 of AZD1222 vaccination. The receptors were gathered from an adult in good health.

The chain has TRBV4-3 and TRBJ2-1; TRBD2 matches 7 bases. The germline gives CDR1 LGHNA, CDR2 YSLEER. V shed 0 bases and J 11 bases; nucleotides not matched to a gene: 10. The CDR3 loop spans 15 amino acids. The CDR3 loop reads CASSQEEGRAAQQFF. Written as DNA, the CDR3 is TGCGCCAGCAGCCAAGAAGAGGGGAGGGCCGCGCAGCAGTTCTTC.

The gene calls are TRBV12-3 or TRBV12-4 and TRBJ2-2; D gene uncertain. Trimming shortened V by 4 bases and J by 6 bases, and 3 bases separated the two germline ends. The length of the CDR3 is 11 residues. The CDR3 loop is CASSSAGELFF. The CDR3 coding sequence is TGTGCCAGCAGTTCGGCCGGGGAGCTGTTTTTT.

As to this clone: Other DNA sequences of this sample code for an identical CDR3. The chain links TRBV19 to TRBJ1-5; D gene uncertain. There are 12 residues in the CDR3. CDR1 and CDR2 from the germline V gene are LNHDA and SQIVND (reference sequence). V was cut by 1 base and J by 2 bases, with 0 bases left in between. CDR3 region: CASSIGNQPQHF. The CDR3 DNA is TGTGCCAGTAGTATAGGCAATCAGCCCCAGCATTTT.

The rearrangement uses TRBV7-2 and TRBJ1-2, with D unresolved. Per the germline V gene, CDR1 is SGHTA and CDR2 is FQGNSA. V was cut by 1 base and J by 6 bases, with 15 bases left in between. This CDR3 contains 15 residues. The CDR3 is CASSLGSVRSHGYTF. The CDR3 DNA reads TGTGCCAGCAGCTTAGGCTCGGTTCGAAGCCATGGCTACACCTTC.

The CDR3 loop reads CASSLAGGDTQYF. For the CDR3, the DNA is TGTGCCAGCAGCTTGGCGGGGGGAGATACGCAGTATTTT. The V call is TRBV7-9, the J call TRBJ2-3; 8 bases fit TRBD2. V dropped 3 bases and J dropped 5; count of bases not matched to a gene: 1. Germline V gene lookup returns CDR1 SEHNR and CDR2 FQNEAQ (reference sequence). The CDR3 contains 13 residues.

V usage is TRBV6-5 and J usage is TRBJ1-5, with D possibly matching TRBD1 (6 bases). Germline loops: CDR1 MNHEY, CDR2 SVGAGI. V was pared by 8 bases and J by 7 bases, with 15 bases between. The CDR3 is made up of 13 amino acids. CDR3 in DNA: TGTGCCAGCGCAGGGGATTTGAGGCAGCCCCAGCATTTT. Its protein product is CASAGDLRQPQHF.

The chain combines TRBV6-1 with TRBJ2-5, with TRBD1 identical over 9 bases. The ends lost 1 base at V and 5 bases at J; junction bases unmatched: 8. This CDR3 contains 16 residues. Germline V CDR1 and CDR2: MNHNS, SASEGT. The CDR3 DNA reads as TGTGCCAGCAGTGAAGAGAGAGGGACAGGGATGGAGACCCAGTACTTC. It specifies CASSEERGTGMETQYF.

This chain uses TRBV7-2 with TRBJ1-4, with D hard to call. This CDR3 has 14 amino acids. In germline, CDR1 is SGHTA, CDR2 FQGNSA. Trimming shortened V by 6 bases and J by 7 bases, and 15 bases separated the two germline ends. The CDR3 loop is CASRDRGLGEKLFF. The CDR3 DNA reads TGTGCCAGCAGGGATCGAGGGTTGGGTGAAAAACTGTTTTTT.

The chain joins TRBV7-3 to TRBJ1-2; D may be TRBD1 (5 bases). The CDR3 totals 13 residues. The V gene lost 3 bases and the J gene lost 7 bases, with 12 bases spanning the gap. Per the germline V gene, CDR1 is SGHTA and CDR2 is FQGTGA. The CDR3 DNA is TGTGCCAGCAGCTTTATGGGGGGGTTTGGCTACACCTTC. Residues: CASSFMGGFGYTF.

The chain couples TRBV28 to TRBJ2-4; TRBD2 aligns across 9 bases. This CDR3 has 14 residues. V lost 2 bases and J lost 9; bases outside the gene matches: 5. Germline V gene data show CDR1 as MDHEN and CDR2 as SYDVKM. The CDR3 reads CASSLSSGGSIQYF. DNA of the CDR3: TGTGCCAGCAGTTTAAGTAGCGGGGGTTCCATTCAGTACTTC.

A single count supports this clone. CDR3 in amino acids: CASSFLGQGPNSPLHF. The CDR3 coding sequence is TGTGCCAGCAGTTTCCTAGGACAGGGTCCGAATTCACCCCTCCACTTT. The genes are TRBV6-5 and TRBJ1-6; 8 bases map to TRBD1. Germline V gives CDR1 MNHEY, CDR2 SVGAGI. The junction had 9 bases not matched to a gene; V was cut back by 4 bases and J by 7 bases. This CDR3 is 16 amino acids long.

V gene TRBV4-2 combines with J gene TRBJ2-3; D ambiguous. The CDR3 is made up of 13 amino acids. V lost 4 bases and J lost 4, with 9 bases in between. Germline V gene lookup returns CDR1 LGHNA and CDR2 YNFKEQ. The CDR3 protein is CASSRMPADTQYF. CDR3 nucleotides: TGTGCCAGCAGCCGTATGCCCGCAGATACGCAGTATTTT.

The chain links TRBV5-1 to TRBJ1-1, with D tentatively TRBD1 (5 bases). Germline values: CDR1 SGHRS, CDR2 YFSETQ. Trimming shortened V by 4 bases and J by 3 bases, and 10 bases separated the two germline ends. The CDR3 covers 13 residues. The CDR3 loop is CASSVRGHTEAFF. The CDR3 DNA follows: TGCGCCAGCAGCGTCCGGGGCCACACTGAAGCTTTCTTT.

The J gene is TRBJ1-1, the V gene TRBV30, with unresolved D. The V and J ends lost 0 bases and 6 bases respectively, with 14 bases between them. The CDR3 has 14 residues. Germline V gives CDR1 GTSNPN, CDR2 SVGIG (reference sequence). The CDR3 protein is CAWSVLWGTAEAFF. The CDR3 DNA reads TGTGCCTGGAGTGTACTATGGGGAACCGCTGAAGCTTTCTTT.

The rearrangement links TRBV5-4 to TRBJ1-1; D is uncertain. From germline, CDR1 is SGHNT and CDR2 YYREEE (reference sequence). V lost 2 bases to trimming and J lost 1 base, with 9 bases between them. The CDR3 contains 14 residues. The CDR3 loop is CASSFLAANTEAFF. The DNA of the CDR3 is TGTGCCAGCAGCTTTCTGGCGGCGAACACTGAAGCTTTCTTT.

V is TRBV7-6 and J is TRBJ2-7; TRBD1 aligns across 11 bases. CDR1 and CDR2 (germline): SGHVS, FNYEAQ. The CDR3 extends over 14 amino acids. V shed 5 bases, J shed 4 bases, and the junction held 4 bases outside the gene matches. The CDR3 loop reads CASSHRDRGYEQYF. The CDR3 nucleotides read TGTGCCAGCAGCCATCGGGACAGGGGGTACGAGCAGTACTTC.

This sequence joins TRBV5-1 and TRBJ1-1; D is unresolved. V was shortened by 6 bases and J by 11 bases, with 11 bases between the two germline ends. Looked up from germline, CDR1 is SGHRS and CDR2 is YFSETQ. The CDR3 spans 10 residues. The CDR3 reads CASTSPRAFF. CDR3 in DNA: TGCGCCAGCACATCCCCTCGGGCTTTCTTT.

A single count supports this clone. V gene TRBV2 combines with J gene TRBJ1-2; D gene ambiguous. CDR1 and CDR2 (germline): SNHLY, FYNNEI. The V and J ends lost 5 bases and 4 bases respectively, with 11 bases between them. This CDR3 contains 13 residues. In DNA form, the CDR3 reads TGTGCCAGCAGTCGAGGGTCCAGCTATGGCTACACCTTC. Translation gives CASSRGSSYGYTF.

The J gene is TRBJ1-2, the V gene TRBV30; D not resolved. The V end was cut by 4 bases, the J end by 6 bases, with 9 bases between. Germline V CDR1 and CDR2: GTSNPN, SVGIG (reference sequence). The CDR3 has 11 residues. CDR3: CAWNEGNGYTF. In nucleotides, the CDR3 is TGTGCCTGGAATGAGGGAAATGGCTACACCTTC.

CDR3 sequence: CASSQARTGVRHNEQFF. The CDR3 DNA follows: TGCGCCAGCAGCCAAGCCCGAACAGGGGTCAGACACAATGAGCAGTTCTTC. V is TRBV4-3 and J is TRBJ2-1; 7 nucleotides match TRBD1. CDR3 length: 17 residues. In germline, CDR1 is LGHNA, CDR2 YSLEER. V shed 1 base, J shed 5 bases, and the junction held 11 bases outside the gene matches.

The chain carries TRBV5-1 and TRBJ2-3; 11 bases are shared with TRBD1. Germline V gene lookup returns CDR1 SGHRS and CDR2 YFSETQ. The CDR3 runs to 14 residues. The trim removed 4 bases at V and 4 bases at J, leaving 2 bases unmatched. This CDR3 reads CASSRTGGADTQYF. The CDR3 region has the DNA TGCGCCAGCAGCCGGACAGGGGGCGCAGATACGCAGTATTTT.